This T cell receptor beta chain was identified in a study of blood T cell repertoires in COVID-19. Study-level background: COVID-19 samples from acute and convalescent phases originated in the United States, Italy and Spain. From T cells, B-cell-depleted T cells, or PBMCs came the material, which was cDNA or gDNA.

A Seattle source enrolled patients during active infection and followed them longitudinally. V trimming: 5 bases; J trimming: 4 bases; junction bases outside the gene matches: 6. The germline V gene has CDR1 MDHEN and CDR2 SYDVKM. This CDR3 spans 14 amino acids. Measured with immunoSEQ multiplex PCR; TCRdb has only the in-frame clones, and not every one. The sample holds about 99,000 clones, approximately 80% seen once. Sample: peripheral blood. This clonotype was sampled from a man older than 75 with COVID-19, enrolled during active disease. J is TRBJ1-2 and V is TRBV28, with 8 bases that match TRBD1. CDR3 protein: CASSPGTGLYGYTF. The DNA of the CDR3 is TGTGCCAGCAGTCCTGGGACAGGCCTCTATGGCTACACCTTC.